What follows are 10 T cell receptor beta chains derived from one specimen sequenced in a study of control samples from healthy donors and cancer patients. Libraries were prepared by immunoSEQ multiplex PCR; TCRdb keeps only in-frame clonotypes and omits some of them. The sample has roughly 190,000 clones; about nine tenths are singletons. Sequences were obtained from blood. Receptors were obtained from a man under 40 in good health.

This clone appeared a few times. The rearrangement joins TRBV3-1 (or the pseudogene TRBV3-2) to TRBJ2-2; 9 bases match TRBD1. The CDR3 covers 15 residues. Germline CDR1 reads LGHDT; CDR2 reads YNNKEL (reference sequence). J lost 4 bases, V lost 6 bases, and 6 bases had no gene match. The CDR3 spells CASRSDRGVTGELFF. The CDR3 nucleotides read TGTGCCAGCAGATCCGACAGGGGGGTCACCGGGGAGCTGTTTTTT.

The chain is built from TRBV7-9 and TRBJ2-1, with 7 bases that match TRBD2. CDR1 is SEHNR, CDR2 FQNEAQ, per germline (reference sequence). CDR3 size: 14 residues. With V trimmed by 5 bases and J by 4 bases, 5 bases remained unmatched. The CDR3 protein is CASSMGLLYNEQFF. The CDR3 nucleotides are TGTGCCAGCAGCATGGGACTACTTTACAATGAGCAGTTCTTC.

The chain links TRBV5-1 to TRBJ1-2, with 11 positions matching TRBD1. The CDR3 is 17 amino acids. V shed 5 bases, J shed 1 base, and the junction held 10 bases outside the gene matches. The germline V gene has CDR1 SGHRS and CDR2 YFSETQ. Here the CDR3 DNA reads TGCGCCAGCAGACCCACCCGGGACAGGGGGATTAACTATGGCTACACCTTC. This codes for CASRPTRDRGINYGYTF. Supplemented by reference TRBV5-1 and TRBJ1-2, the full variable domain reads KAGVTQTPRYLIKTRGQQVTLSCSPISGHRSVSWYQQTPGQGLQFLFEYFSETQRNKGNFPGRFSGRQFSNSRSEMNVSTLELGDSALYLCASRPTRDRGINYGYTFGSGTRLTVV.

This chain uses TRBV18 with TRBJ1-4; 10 nucleotides match TRBD1. The trim removed 5 bases at V and 8 bases at J, leaving 8 bases unmatched. Germline loops: CDR1 KGHSH, CDR2 LQKENI. The CDR3 covers 15 residues. The CDR3 reads CASSAGTGVSEKLFF. In nucleotides, the CDR3 is TGTGCCAGCTCAGCTGGGACAGGGGTATCCGAAAAACTGTTTTTT. The variable domain in full, completed from reference TRBV18 and TRBJ1-4, reads NAGVMQNPRHLVRRRGQEARLRCSPMKGHSHVYWYRQLPEEGLKFMVYLQKENIIDESGMPKERFSAEFPKEGPSILRIQQVVRGDSAAYFCASSAGTGVSEKLFFGSGTQLSVL.

CDR3 region: CATNDEPGQTAITDTQYF. Written as DNA, the CDR3 is TGTGCCACAAACGACGAACCGGGACAGACCGCGATTACAGATACGCAGTATTTT. V usage is TRBV24-1 and J usage is TRBJ2-3, with 7 bases aligning to TRBD1. CDR3 size: 18 residues. CDR1 is KGHDR, CDR2 SFDVKD, per germline. The ends lost 10 bases at V and 3 bases at J; junction bases unmatched: 21.

The rearrangement joins TRBV4-2 to TRBJ2-3; maybe TRBD1 (5 bases). The CDR3 runs 15 residues. CDR1 is LGHNA, CDR2 YNFKEQ, per germline. Trimming removed 4 bases from V and 3 bases from J, with 14 bases in between. CDR3: CASSLWGGETDTQYF. The CDR3 DNA is TGTGCCAGCAGCCTATGGGGCGGCGAGACAGATACGCAGTATTTT.

The sample holds a few counts of this clone. J is TRBJ2-7 and V is TRBV20-1; D perhaps matches TRBD1 (6 bases). Per the germline V gene, CDR1 is DFQATT and CDR2 is SNEGSKA (reference sequence). The CDR3 loop spans 14 amino acids. Trimming removed 3 bases at V and 0 bases at J, with 12 bases between. Here the CDR3 DNA reads TGCAGTGCTAGTAGTATGGACAGCTCCTACGAGCAGTACTTC. It is translated as CSASSMDSSYEQYF.

The chain recombines TRBV12-1 with TRBJ2-4; the table's TRBD2 call for D was not verified on the DNA. TRBV12-1 is noted as a pseudogene. The CDR3 spans 16 residues. The CDR3 DNA reads as TGTGCCAGCAGCCCATGCGGGGGAGAGTATCGAAACATTCAGTACTTC. Protein sequence: CASSPCGGEYRNIQYF.

In its sample, this clone was seen once. V is TRBV30 and J is TRBJ1-2; 9 bases are a match to TRBD1. This CDR3 has 13 residues. Germline CDR1 and CDR2: GTSNPN and SVGIG (reference sequence). The V gene end was trimmed by 0 bases and the J gene end by 6 bases; junction bases not matched to a gene: 2. The CDR3, as DNA: TGTGCCTGGAGTGTTACAGGGGGCGATGGCTACACCTTC. It translates to CAWSVTGGDGYTF.

V and J are TRBV4-1 and TRBJ1-3; 8 nucleotides line up with TRBD1. The germline gives CDR1 MGHRA, CDR2 YSYEKL. The CDR3 spans 15 residues. The V and J ends lost 4 bases and 2 bases, in that order; junction bases with no gene match: 4. As DNA, the CDR3 is TGCGCCAGCAGCCCGACAGGGGTTGCTGGAAACACCATATATTTT. It codes for CASSPTGVAGNTIYF.